The present entry profiles one T cell receptor beta chain with its context. The source of the sample is a study of T cell changes during pregnancy in multiple sclerosis. The CDR3 covers 15 residues. The germline gives CDR1 SEHNR, CDR2 FQNEAQ (reference sequence). Trimming took off 0 bases at V and 2 bases at J, with 10 bases between the two ends. Assay: immunoSEQ multiplex PCR; the TCRdb copy retains only in-frame clones and omits some. The sample gives tens of thousands of clones, 80% to 95% of which show up once; about 6.4% is in the top ten. The source was peripheral blood, collected in the third trimester of pregnancy. This clonotype was obtained from a female donor in good health, enrolled as a control in a pregnancy study. The chain employs TRBV7-9 and TRBJ2-5; D is possibly TRBD2 (5 bases). The CDR3 loop is CASSLAGGRQETQYF. The CDR3 coding sequence is TGTGCCAGCAGCTTAGCGGGCGGGCGACAAGAGACCCAGTACTTC.